Included here is one TCR beta chain sequence, with context. This entry comes from a study of blood T cell repertoires in COVID-19. About the research overall: Acute and convalescent COVID-19 specimens originated in the United States, Italy and Spain. Sources were T cells, B-cell-depleted T cells, or PBMCs; the material itself was cDNA or gDNA.

V gave up 7 bases and J gave up 12 bases; unmatched junction bases: 14. The CDR3 contains 14 residues. Germline CDR1 is SNHLY and CDR2 is FYNNEI. Per the study methods: Nucleated cell number was recorded as an estimate derived from reference gene primer amplification. Sequencing was performed with immunoSEQ multiplex PCR; in TCRdb, only in-frame clones are kept and a portion is missing. V and J calls and clone size are copied from that table; D and trimming were computed from the DNA. The table shows 310,000 or so clones, with 87% occurring only once. This chain joins TRBV2 and TRBJ2-1; 8 bases fit TRBD2. Source material: PBMCs or T cells enriched from blood (not recorded which). This sequence was found in a woman aged 18 to 35 who had recovered from COVID-19. The CDR3 DNA reads as TGTGCCAGCACACTTGGGTCGGGGGGGTCTGGGCAGTTCTTC. Amino acids: CASTLGSGGSGQFF. The complete variable domain, with remaining parts taken from reference TRBV2 and TRBJ2-1, reads EPEVTQTPSHQVTQMGQEVILRCVPISNHLYFYWYRQILGQKVEFLVSFYNNEISEKSEIFDDQFSVERPDGSNFTLKIRSTKLEDSAMYFCASTLGSGGSGQFFGPGTRLTVL.